The clone carrying this T cell receptor (beta chain) appeared a few times. Its antigen remains unknown. Trimming took 6 bases from V and 4 from J; bases not matched to a gene: 5. Looked up from germline, CDR1 is SQVTM and CDR2 is ANQGSEA. This CDR3 has 13 amino acids. The data belong to a study of beta chain features in type 1 diabetes. Study-wide results and caveats: Moderate but significant shortening of TCRB CDR3s was recorded in all four CD4+ subsets from Type 1 diabetes patients.

Investigators reverse transcribed all isolated RNA, so they sequenced expressed TCRB transcripts. The table came from immunoSEQ multiplex PCR; TCRdb's copy has only in-frame clones and leaves some out. The sample gives nearly 700,000 clones, about an eighth of which show up once; 0.022% is in the top ten. The receptor comes from a man between 18 and 29 years old with type 1 diabetes. The sequenced material came from naive CD4+ T cells from blood. V and J are TRBV29-1 and TRBJ1-5; 8 bases map to TRBD1. The CDR3 loop reads CSVRGQGNQPQHF. CDR3 bases: TGCAGCGTCCGAGGACAGGGAAATCAGCCCCAGCATTTT.